Listed here are 17 T cell receptor beta chains from one sample, sequenced in a study of beta chain features in type 1 diabetes. TCRB transcripts that were expressed got sequenced, as all of the isolated RNA had been reverse transcribed. Here immunoSEQ multiplex PCR was the method, and the copy in TCRdb shows in-frame clones only, minus some. The sample contains some 900,000 clones, 15% to 20% of which appear only once. The specimen was naive CD4+ T cells from blood. The source is a young woman in good health.

This clone has more than one count but fewer than ten. Different DNA sequences within this sample yield the same CDR3. V is TRBV15 and J is TRBJ2-3; D ambiguous. Germline-derived CDR1 and CDR2 are LNHNV and YYDKDF (reference sequence). V was trimmed by 0 bases and J by 6 bases, leaving 7 bases between them. This CDR3 comprises 13 residues. CDR3 in DNA: TGTGCCACCAGCAGAGATTTTGGGGATACGCAGTATTTT. Its protein is CATSRDFGDTQYF. The entire variable domain, with the rest obtained from reference TRBV15 and TRBJ2-3, is as follows: DAMVIQNPRYQVTQFGKPVTLSCSQTLNHNVMYWYQQKSSQAPKLLFHYYDKDFNNEADTPDNFQSRRPNTSFCFLDIRSPGLGDTAMYLCATSRDFGDTQYFGPGTRLTVL.

A few counts support this clone. This chain joins TRBV27 and TRBJ2-1, with 8 bases matching TRBD2. Germline lookup yields CDR1 MNHEY and CDR2 SMNVEV (reference sequence). The CDR3 extends over 15 amino acids. The trim removed 4 bases at V and 8 bases at J, leaving 10 bases unmatched. The CDR3 DNA reads as TGTGCCAGCAGTTACGGGAGGGCCGGTGGGGATGAGCAGTTCTTC. It is translated as CASSYGRAGGDEQFF.

The chain is built from TRBV6-5 and TRBJ1-5; D not resolved. V was pared by 2 bases and J by 5 bases, with 4 bases between. The CDR3 contains 12 residues. The germline gives CDR1 MNHEY, CDR2 SVGAGI. CDR3 region: CASSYNYQPQHF. The CDR3 DNA follows: TGTGCCAGCAGTTACAACTATCAGCCCCAGCATTTT.

A few counts support this clone. CDR3 sequence (DNA): TGTGCCAGCAGTGAAACCTGGTTCTCCTACGAGCAGTACTTC. It encodes CASSETWFSYEQYF. The chain recombines TRBV2 with TRBJ2-7; no reliable D call. V was shortened by 2 bases and J by 0 bases, with 8 bases between the two germline ends. The CDR3 runs to 14 residues. CDR1 is SNHLY, CDR2 FYNNEI, per germline.

The sample holds a few counts of this clone. The rearrangement links TRBV13 to TRBJ2-7; possibly TRBD1 or TRBD2 for D (6 bases each). Per germline, CDR1 PRHDT and CDR2 FYEKMQ (reference sequence). V lost 5 bases, J lost 6 bases, and 14 bases lay in between. The CDR3 has 13 amino acids. The CDR3 DNA sequence: TGTGCCAGCAGCCGAGGGGGGAATGGCGAGCAGTACTTC. Its translation is CASSRGGNGEQYF. Supplemented by reference TRBV13 and TRBJ2-7, the full variable domain reads AAGVIQSPRHLIKEKRETATLKCYPIPRHDTVYWYQQGPGQDPQFLISFYEKMQSDKGSIPDRFSAQQFSDYHSELNMSSLELGDSALYFCASSRGGNGEQYFGPGTRLTVT.

This clone was found many times. In the same sample, other DNA sequences code for this CDR3. The DNA for the CDR3 is TGTGCCAGCTCACCTAGCACAGATACGCAGTATTTT. It translates to CASSPSTDTQYF. The gene calls are TRBV18 and TRBJ2-3; the D is unclear. This CDR3 has 12 residues. Trimming took 3 bases from V and 0 from J, leaving 1 base between them. Germline V lookup: CDR1 KGHSH, CDR2 LQKENI.

The V gene is TRBV15, the J gene TRBJ1-5; D not resolved. This CDR3 region has 12 residues. V lost 1 base and J lost 7, with 5 bases in between. CDR1 LNHNV and CDR2 YYDKDF come from the germline V gene (reference sequence). CDR3 DNA: TGTGCCACCAGCAGAGTAGGACAGCCCCAGCATTTT. Its protein product is CATSRVGQPQHF.

The genes are TRBV11-2 and TRBJ2-3; TRBD2 matches at 10 bases. The CDR3 sequence is 19 residues long. Germline values: CDR1 SGHAT, CDR2 FQNNGV. Losses at the gene ends were 5 bases for V and 3 bases for J; bases not matched to a gene: 17. The CDR3 here is CASSRGGPVMGLATDTQYF. CDR3 DNA sequence: TGTGCCAGCAGCCGGGGGGGTCCAGTGATGGGACTAGCGACAGATACGCAGTATTTT.

The chain carries TRBV7-2 and TRBJ1-1; D gene ambiguous. This CDR3 is 14 amino acids long. Trimming removed 2 bases at V and 5 bases at J, with 12 bases between. The germline gives CDR1 SGHTA, CDR2 FQGNSA. DNA of the CDR3: TGTGCCAGCAGCTTAAGGGATGGGGTTACTGAAGCTTTCTTT. Translating gives CASSLRDGVTEAFF.

The gene calls are TRBV9 and TRBJ2-3; 8 bases align to TRBD2. Trimming at V came to 2 bases and at J to 4 bases, leaving 6 bases not matched to a gene. The CDR3 runs to 15 residues. Germline CDR1 SGDLS, CDR2 YYNGEE. For the CDR3, the DNA is TGTGCCAGCAGCGTCCGAGCGGGAGTCTCAGATACGCAGTATTTT. Its protein is CASSVRAGVSDTQYF.

This clone was found a few times. The same CDR3 also results from other DNA sequences found in this sample. This sequence joins TRBV5-1 and TRBJ1-1; possible D gene TRBD1, 5 bases. Germline lookup yields CDR1 SGHRS and CDR2 YFSETQ. The CDR3 extends over 13 amino acids. V dropped 4 bases and J dropped 1 base, with 8 bases sitting between them. As DNA, the CDR3 is TGCGCCAGCAGCAGAACAGGGAACACTGAAGCTTTCTTT. Its translation: CASSRTGNTEAFF. The full variable domain, in which reference TRBV5-1 and TRBJ1-1 provide the parts outside the CDR3, is KAGVTQTPRYLIKTRGQQVTLSCSPISGHRSVSWYQQTPGQGLQFLFEYFSETQRNKGNFPGRFSGRQFSNSRSEMNVSTLELGDSALYLCASSRTGNTEAFFGQGTRLTVV.

The chain is built from TRBV2 and TRBJ2-3, with D possibly matching TRBD2 (5 bases). The germline V gene encodes CDR1 SNHLY and CDR2 FYNNEI. Trimming pared 4 bases from V and 12 bases from J, leaving 8 bases between. The CDR3 is 10 amino acids. This CDR3 reads CASSASSQYF. The DNA for the CDR3 is TGTGCCAGCAGTGCTAGCAGTCAGTATTTT.

This clone was seen more than once but under ten times. V usage is TRBV6-5 and J usage is TRBJ2-5, with TRBD2 identical over 11 bases. Germline V gene sequence: CDR1 MNHEY, CDR2 SVGAGI. CDR3 length equals 14 residues. J was trimmed by 9 bases and V by 5 bases; bases with no gene match: 8. This CDR3 is CASSPGTSGRAQYF. The CDR3, as DNA: TGTGCCAGCAGTCCCGGGACTAGCGGTCGGGCCCAGTACTTC.

This clone was seen more than once but under ten times. The CDR3 sequence: CASSLARDSLWGTEAFF. The CDR3, as DNA: TGTGCCAGCAGCCTGGCCCGGGACAGCCTTTGGGGGACTGAAGCTTTCTTT. The chain uses TRBV11-2 and TRBJ1-1; 7 bases are a match to TRBD1. V lost 5 bases to trimming and J lost 5 bases; unmatched junction nucleotides: 17. The CDR3 is 17 residues long. Germline V CDR1 and CDR2: SGHAT, FQNNGV.

V is TRBV6-6 and J is TRBJ2-5; 9 nucleotides agree with TRBD2. The CDR3 sequence is 16 residues long. The germline V gene has CDR1 MNHNY and CDR2 SVGAGI (reference sequence). The J segment lost 5 bases and the V segment lost 0 bases, leaving 7 bases of the junction unmatched. CDR3 sequence: CASSYSIPSGAETQYF. In DNA form, the CDR3 reads TGTGCCAGCAGTTACTCGATACCTAGCGGGGCCGAGACCCAGTACTTC.

The chain links TRBV28 to TRBJ2-3; 10 nucleotides line up with TRBD2. V lost 6 bases and J lost 4; bases outside the gene matches: 1. CDR1 MDHEN and CDR2 SYDVKM come from the germline V gene. The CDR3 is 13 residues long. This CDR3 is CASRGTSADTQYF. Here the CDR3 DNA reads TGTGCCAGCAGAGGGACTAGCGCAGATACGCAGTATTTT.

A word on this clone: The same CDR3 arises from other DNA sequences in this sample as well. V usage is TRBV7-9 and J usage is TRBJ2-2; 14 bases fit TRBD2. From germline, CDR1 is SEHNR and CDR2 FQNEAQ (reference sequence). The CDR3 consists of 15 residues. Trimming at V came to 4 bases and at J to 6 bases, leaving 1 base not matched to a gene. CDR3 coding DNA: TGTGCCAGCAGCTCGGGACTAGCGGGAGCCGGGGAGCTGTTTTTT. It translates to CASSSGLAGAGELFF.